This TCR beta chain was profiled in a study of T-cell memory formation after mild COVID-19 (dated by TCRdb to about 2021). As for the study more broadly: Most TCR sequence clusters were specific to one of the two donors. In two donors, T-cell clones that expanded and contracted after mild COVID-19 were followed by sequencing TCRalpha and TCRbeta repertoires longitudinally. Two young, previously healthy adult volunteers made up the cohort, one male and one female.

The paper as a whole reports these results and caveats: The second-wave clones that peaked on day 37 were not confirmed to be SARS-CoV-2 specific. Some responding clones were detected in pre-infection memory, which suggested that pre-existing cross-reactive memory T cells had joined the SARS-CoV-2 response. Only two mild cases were covered by the study, and larger cohorts that include severe cases with pre-infection samples were considered necessary. Contracting CD4+ clones were located mainly in the CM and EM memory subsets, whereas CD8+ clones were found to be enriched in EMRA. Balanced CD4/CD8 phenotypes were observed for clones contracting from day 15 to 85, whereas a bias towards CD4+ was observed for a second wave of clones expanding from day 15 to 37.

Ficoll-Paque density gradient centrifugation was used to isolate PBMCs. Points on this clonotype: The antigen this receptor binds is unknown. Base quality data are lacking; no much larger clone is found one base away.

The CDR3 starts with the cysteine, ends with the phenylalanine, and has 14 residues. Of the read, only the CDR3 DNA is kept; its 42 bases are in frame from base 1. The germline ends are 9 bases apart after V is trimmed by 3 bases and J by 2 bases. Via the germline V gene, CDR1 is SGHRS and CDR2 YFSETQ. Sequenced on an Illumina NovaSeq 6000. TCRalpha and TCRbeta cDNA libraries were constructed by 5'RACE with constant-segment primers, with sample barcodes and unique molecular identifiers being introduced. RNA was extracted from every sample with Trizol reagent. Amplification of the libraries took two PCR steps, and the second step added a second sample barcode plus Illumina TruSeq adapters. Libraries were sequenced on an Illumina NovaSeq with 2 x 150 bp paired-end reads. In the authors' own workflow: With migec v1.2.7, reads were demultiplexed and then collapsed into UMI-guided consensus sequences. Using mixcr v2.1.11, UMI consensuses were aligned to TRA and TRB V and J templates and then assembled into clonotypes. A clonotype was counted as expanded or contracted only when both edgeR and NoisET called the clonotype significant, with the noise models trained on biological replicates. For edgeR calls, the cutoffs were a false discovery rate-adjusted p below 0.01 and a log2 fold-change threshold of 1. As an exploratory analysis of dynamics, PCA with hierarchical clustering was applied to max-normalized trajectories of the 1000 most abundant clonotypes. Separately sequenced CD4+ and CD8+ repertoires were used to assign the CD4 or CD8 phenotype of responding clones. The public reads were reprocessed in TCRdb via fastp at Q25 and MiXCR, keeping in-frame beta chains. Every distinct CDR3 protein forms one entry, paired with its most common genes and DNA. TCRdb, not the authors, supplied the V and J calls. Across this sample there are hundreds of thousands of distinct CDR3 sequences, with about 20% seen only once. The ten most abundant clones make up around 7.7% of the sample.

What was sequenced was PBMCs or a T cell subset sorted from them (not recorded which). The TCR sequence derives from an adult woman who had mild COVID-19 (a few samples of this study predate the infection). The sample titles of this study are shuffled in the database, so cell type and time point are left out; the donor was told from shared clones. Here the chain combines TRBV5-1 and TRBJ1-3, and perhaps TRBD1 as D gene, on 5 matching bases. The CDR3 amino acid sequence is: CASSSGTTGNTIYF. The DNA sequence is as follows: TGCGCCAGCAGCTCCGGGACTACTGGAAACACCATATATTTT.